Following are 24 T cell receptor beta chains from one sample sequenced in a study of cytomegalovirus exposure and HLA in healthy donors. PCR involved 60 Vbeta and 13 Jbeta primers. TCRdb keeps only in-frame clones here, not all; method: immunoSEQ multiplex PCR. The table includes under 200,000 clones, roughly 83% detected once. Sample: PBMCs. These receptors originate from a boy under 18 in good health and CMV-seronegative.

This clone was seen only once. This rearrangement joins TRBV9 to TRBJ1-1; the D is unclear. CDR3 length: 16 residues. Germline CDR1 SGDLS, CDR2 YYNGEE. Trimming left V 0 bases short and J 0 bases short, with 12 bases between. Here the CDR3 DNA reads TGTGCCAGCAGCGTAGCCCCCGCCAACATGAACACTGAAGCTTTCTTT. Its translation is CASSVAPANMNTEAFF. The full variable domain, with the rest looked up from reference TRBV9 and TRBJ1-1, is DSGVTQTPKHLITATGQRVTLRCSPRSGDLSVYWYQQSLDQGLQFLIQYYNGEERAKGNILERFSAQQFPDLHSELNLSSLELGDSALYFCASSVAPANMNTEAFFGQGTRLTVV.

The chain employs TRBV6-5 and TRBJ2-7; TRBD1 agrees at 11 bases. The CDR3 sequence is 15 residues long. J gave up 7 bases and V 3 bases, and 8 bases lay outside the gene matches. Germline V lookup: CDR1 MNHEY, CDR2 SVGAGI. The DNA for the CDR3 is TGTGCCAGCAGTTATCGAGGACAGGGGGCATTTGAGCAGTACTTC. Its translation: CASSYRGQGAFEQYF.

The rearrangement joins TRBV7-9 to TRBJ2-7; TRBD2 aligns across 12 bases. The CDR3 spans 18 residues. CDR1 and CDR2 (germline): SEHNR, FQNEAQ (reference sequence). The ends lost 4 bases at V and 2 bases at J; junction bases unmatched: 12. CDR3 in DNA: TGTGCCAGCAGCTCGACTAGCGGGAGTCCCGAGAGCACCTACGAGCAGTACTTC. The encoded protein is CASSSTSGSPESTYEQYF.

The chain employs TRBV6-1 and TRBJ1-5; D unresolved. V gave up 6 bases and J gave up 4 bases, with 10 bases separating them. CDR1 and CDR2 (germline): MNHNS, SASEGT. The CDR3 loop spans 13 amino acids. This CDR3 is CASRVQSNQPQHF. CDR3 sequence (DNA): TGTGCCAGCAGAGTCCAGTCGAATCAGCCCCAGCATTTT.

The chain has TRBV4-1 and TRBJ1-3; TRBD1 matches 7 bases. CDR3 length: 16 amino acids. J was trimmed by 0 bases and V by 4 bases; bases with no gene match: 6. Germline V lookup: CDR1 MGHRA, CDR2 YSYEKL. Here the CDR3 DNA reads TGCGCCAGCAGCCGGACGTGGGACAGCTCTGGAAACACCATATATTTT. This sequence encodes CASSRTWDSSGNTIYF.

CDR3 sequence reads: CASGLATGSYGYTF. Written as DNA, the CDR3 is TGTGCCAGCGGCTTGGCCACAGGGTCCTATGGCTACACCTTC. The chain carries TRBV6-1 and TRBJ1-2, with D perhaps TRBD1 (6 bases). The V gene's germline CDR1 is MNHNS and CDR2 SASEGT. The CDR3 is 14 amino acids. Trimming pared 8 bases from V and 4 bases from J, leaving 17 bases between.

This chain's CDR3 is CASSFELTGNYGYTF. CDR3 nucleotide sequence: TGTGCCAGCAGCTTCGAGTTAACGGGTAACTATGGCTACACCTTC. This chain links TRBV5-6 with TRBJ1-2; no clear D gene. Germline CDR1 SGHDT, CDR2 YYEEEE. The ends were cut back, 2 bases at V and 1 base at J, with 12 bases in the middle. This CDR3 comprises 15 residues. Full variable domain (rest looked up from reference TRBV5-6 and TRBJ1-2): DAGVTQSPTHLIKTRGQQVTLRCSPKSGHDTVSWYQQALGQGPQFIFQYYEEEERQRGNFPDRFSGHQFPNYSSELNVNALLLGDSALYLCASSFELTGNYGYTFGSGTRLTVV.

The V call is TRBV5-1, the J call TRBJ2-2; 11 bases agree with TRBD2. V was clipped by 5 bases and J by 8 bases; unmatched bases: 5. The CDR3 spans 14 residues. Germline CDR1 and CDR2: SGHRS and YFSETQ. The CDR3 sequence: CASRLAGAAGELFF. CDR3 sequence (DNA): TGCGCCAGCAGACTAGCGGGGGCGGCTGGGGAGCTGTTTTTT.

The chain links TRBV30 to TRBJ2-7, with 9 bases aligning to TRBD1. Looked up from germline, CDR1 is GTSNPN and CDR2 is SVGIG (reference sequence). The CDR3 extends over 13 amino acids. Trimming cost V 4 bases and J 7 bases; bases outside gene matches: 8. The CDR3 DNA follows: TGTGCCTGGACCGGGACAGGGAAGGGGGAGCAGTACTTC. Encoded protein: CAWTGTGKGEQYF.

This clone was found once. The rearrangement links TRBV19 to TRBJ1-4, with D perhaps matching TRBD1 (6 bases). Trimming took 3 bases from V and 5 from J, leaving 13 bases between them. Germline V gene data show CDR1 as LNHDA and CDR2 as SQIVND (reference sequence). This CDR3 has 15 amino acids. CDR3 amino acids: CASSILRGPNEKLFF. As DNA, the CDR3 is TGTGCCAGTAGTATCCTCAGGGGCCCCAATGAAAAACTGTTTTTT.

This chain joins TRBV7-9 and TRBJ1-3; no clear D. The CDR3 consists of 11 residues. The germline V gene has CDR1 SEHNR and CDR2 FQNEAQ (reference sequence). V lost 8 bases and J 3 bases, leaving 5 bases between the germline ends. CDR3 protein: CASLDGNTIYF. The DNA for the CDR3 is TGTGCCAGCCTAGATGGAAACACCATATATTTT.

V and J are TRBV27 and TRBJ2-2; weak D call: TRBD2 (6 bases). V was shortened by 5 bases and J by 0 bases, with 16 bases between the two germline ends. Looked up from germline, CDR1 is MNHEY and CDR2 is SMNVEV (reference sequence). The CDR3 has 17 amino acids. The CDR3 reads CASSRYTGGANTGELFF. DNA of the CDR3: TGTGCCAGCAGTCGGTACACGGGCGGGGCGAACACCGGGGAGCTGTTTTTT.

The chain is built from TRBV7-9 and TRBJ1-1; D is unresolved. V dropped 5 bases and J dropped 9 bases, with 13 bases sitting between them. The CDR3 has 12 residues. CDR1 and CDR2 (germline): SEHNR, FQNEAQ (reference sequence). In DNA form, the CDR3 reads TGTGCCAGCAGCGCGGATGGTTTCAAAGCTTTCTTT. This codes for CASSADGFKAFF.

V usage is TRBV4-3 and J usage is TRBJ1-4; no clear D gene. Germline V gives CDR1 LGHNA, CDR2 YSLEER. The CDR3 is 17 amino acids. The germline V and J ends were trimmed by 0 bases and 8 bases, with 19 bases remaining between them. The CDR3 is CASSQDPAAGRGEKLFF. DNA of the CDR3: TGCGCCAGCAGCCAAGATCCGGCAGCGGGTAGAGGGGAAAAACTGTTTTTT.

The rearrangement joins TRBV25-1 to TRBJ2-1; D perhaps matches TRBD2 (6 bases). The CDR3 extends over 14 amino acids. V was cut by 8 bases and J by 6 bases, with 17 bases left in between. Germline V gene sequence: CDR1 MGHDK, CDR2 SYGVNS. CDR3 loop: CASSGEVSGNEQFF. The CDR3 DNA is TGTGCCAGCTCGGGGGAGGTTTCAGGCAATGAGCAGTTCTTC.

The V and J genes are TRBV7-9 and TRBJ1-5, with 7 bases that match TRBD1. The V segment lost 5 bases and the J segment 3 bases; nucleotides outside the gene matches: 7. This CDR3 comprises 15 residues. The germline gives CDR1 SEHNR, CDR2 FQNEAQ (reference sequence). The CDR3 reads CASSPDRSFNQPQHF. As DNA, the CDR3 is TGTGCCAGCAGCCCGGACAGGTCTTTCAATCAGCCCCAGCATTTT.

For the CDR3, the DNA is TGTGCCAGCAGTTTCCTAGCGGGAGGTCGCTACGAGCAGTACTTC. It codes for CASSFLAGGRYEQYF. The chain carries TRBV27 and TRBJ2-7, with 11 bases that match TRBD2. Trimming at V came to 3 bases and at J to 3 bases, leaving 4 bases not matched to a gene. CDR3 size: 15 residues. Germline-derived CDR1 and CDR2 are MNHEY and SMNVEV (reference sequence).

This sequence joins TRBV25-1 and TRBJ2-1; D might be TRBD1 (6 bases). Trimming took off 2 bases at V and 0 bases at J, with 11 bases between the two ends. This CDR3 comprises 16 residues. Germline loops: CDR1 MGHDK, CDR2 SYGVNS. The CDR3 reads CASSEGQLYSYNEQFF. For the CDR3, the DNA is TGTGCCAGCAGTGAAGGACAGTTATACTCCTACAATGAGCAGTTCTTC. The complete variable domain, with remaining parts taken from reference TRBV25-1 and TRBJ2-1, reads EADIYQTPRYLVIGTGKKITLECSQTMGHDKMYWYQQDPGMELHLIHYSYGVNSTEKGDLSSESTVSRIRTEHFPLTLESARPSHTSQYLCASSEGQLYSYNEQFFGPGTRLTVL.

The genes are TRBV18 and TRBJ1-2, with TRBD1 matching over 7 bases. CDR1 is KGHSH and CDR2 is LQKENI in the germline V gene. The CDR3 covers 14 residues. Unmatched junction bases numbered 7, after V lost 3 bases and J lost 6 bases. CDR3 protein: CASSPIEGAHGYTF. CDR3 in DNA: TGTGCCAGCTCACCCATCGAGGGGGCACATGGCTACACCTTC. The full variable domain, rest sourced from reference TRBV18 and TRBJ1-2, is NAGVMQNPRHLVRRRGQEARLRCSPMKGHSHVYWYRQLPEEGLKFMVYLQKENIIDESGMPKERFSAEFPKEGPSILRIQQVVRGDSAAYFCASSPIEGAHGYTFGSGTRLTVV.

The V gene is TRBV6-5, the J gene TRBJ2-5; the D gene is possibly TRBD1 (6 bases). The CDR3 extends over 13 amino acids. Germline lookup yields CDR1 MNHEY and CDR2 SVGAGI. Trimming removed 6 bases from V and 4 bases from J, with 12 bases in between. The CDR3 loop is CASSNGGRETQYF. In DNA form, the CDR3 reads TGTGCCAGCAGCAATGGGGGCAGAGAGACCCAGTACTTC.

This clone was detected once. This chain links TRBV5-1 with TRBJ2-3; 8 bases agree with TRBD2. The CDR3 has 15 residues. Germline values: CDR1 SGHRS, CDR2 YFSETQ. The V gene end was trimmed by 2 bases and the J gene end by 6 bases; junction bases not matched to a gene: 8. CDR3 bases: TGCGCCAGCAGCTTACATAGCGGGGTGACTGATACGCAGTATTTT. Its protein product is CASSLHSGVTDTQYF.

The J gene is TRBJ2-7, the V gene TRBV28, with D unresolved. V was cut by 2 bases and J by 4 bases, with 6 bases left in between. Germline V gives CDR1 MDHEN, CDR2 SYDVKM. The CDR3 length is 12 residues. The CDR3 protein is CASSLIRYEQYF. Here the CDR3 DNA reads TGTGCCAGCAGTTTAATCCGTTACGAGCAGTACTTC. Looking up the rest from reference TRBV28 and TRBJ2-7 gives the full variable domain: DVKVTQSSRYLVKRTGEKVFLECVQDMDHENMFWYRQDPGLGLRLIYFSYDVKMKEKGDIPEGYSVSREKKERFSLILESASTNQTSMYLCASSLIRYEQYFGPGTRLTVT.

Concerning this clone: At one boundary the junction diverges from the germline segment, which might be a read error. Additional DNA sequences in this sample encode the identical CDR3. The rearrangement joins TRBV19 to TRBJ2-7; 8 bases are a match to TRBD1. CDR1 is LNHDA and CDR2 is SQIVND in the germline V gene (reference sequence). CDR3 length: 13 residues. DNA for the CDR3: TGTGCCAGTAGTTTAGACAGGGGCTACGAGCAGTACTTC. It codes for CASSLDRGYEQYF.

The gene calls are TRBV30 and TRBJ2-2; no clear D. Trimming removed 8 bases at V and 7 bases at J, with 11 bases between. The CDR3 contains 11 residues. Germline V gives CDR1 GTSNPN, CDR2 SVGIG (reference sequence). For the CDR3, the DNA is TGTGCCAGCCCGCATGGCGGGGAGCTGTTTTTT. It specifies CASPHGGELFF.